This TCR beta chain was sequenced in a study of shared clonotypes between healthy human individuals. Whole-study results and caveats: It was the non-shared clonotypes that had lower generation probabilities than clonotypes shared by all four donors. Sequencing depth was predicted to influence how clonotypes are shared among donors.

Those who donated were healthy HIV-negative adults, with no recent acute infections or vaccinations reported. Investigators divided CD4+ cells into CD45RA+ naive and CD45RA-negative memory subsets. Germline V gene lookup returns CDR1 MDHEN and CDR2 SYDVKM. The CDR3 extends over 12 amino acids. V was cut by 8 bases and J by 5 bases, with 12 bases left in between. Here immunoSEQ multiplex PCR was the method, and the copy in TCRdb shows in-frame clones only, minus some. The table records around 2.5 million clones, roughly 93% of them present only once. This clone was seen once. What it binds is not known.

This chain uses TRBV28 with TRBJ2-5; D possibly corresponds to TRBD1 (6 bases). The sequencing sample was made of naive CD4+ T cells from PBMCs. As for subset: CD45RA+ positively selected. The sequence came from a man between 18 and 29 years old in good health. Some clones in this sample may be carry-over from other donors' samples. CDR3 DNA: TGTGCCAGCGCCCAGGGGTGGGAGACCCAGTACTTC. Amino acids: CASAQGWETQYF.